This note documents a single T cell receptor (beta chain) sequence. Its antigen is undetermined. The sample originates from a study of T cell responses to AZD1222 COVID-19 vaccine. Study at large: Second-dose recipients at about 4 or about 12 weeks were treated as one pooled group. Overall study findings and caveats: Baseline serostatus was positive in only six or seven AZD1222 recipients. Repertoire sampling happened only post peak T cell response.

Trimming pared 3 bases from V and 4 bases from J, leaving 6 bases between. CDR3 length equals 12 residues. Germline loops: CDR1 PRHDT, CDR2 FYEKMQ (reference sequence). The table came from immunoSEQ multiplex PCR; TCRdb's copy has only in-frame clones and leaves some out. The data hold tens of thousands of clones, with approximately 90% observed a single time. The rearrangement uses TRBV13 and TRBJ1-2, with D unclear. The material was peripheral blood, obtained on day 0 of AZD1222 vaccination. The sequence came from an adult in good health. CDR3 DNA sequence: TGTGCCAGCAGCTTCCCAGGCTATGGCTACACCTTC. Translation gives CASSFPGYGYTF. The complete variable domain, with remaining parts taken from reference TRBV13 and TRBJ1-2, reads AAGVIQSPRHLIKEKRETATLKCYPIPRHDTVYWYQQGPGQDPQFLISFYEKMQSDKGSIPDRFSAQQFSDYHSELNMSSLELGDSALYFCASSFPGYGYTFGSGTRLTVV.